This TCR beta chain was sequenced during a study of breast tumors, draining lymph nodes, adjacent tissues. Study-level results: Tumors had less TCR diversity than lymph nodes, more than nontumor tissue. Data fit most tumor T cells coming from lymph node, expanding in tumor. Tumor and nontumor repertoires were significantly more similar in luminal-like than in basal-like breast cancer.

TCRdb called the multiplex PCR reads again in MiXCR, with one record for every CDR3 protein. The table lists 50,000 to 85,000 distinct CDR3 sequences, approximately 45% of them singletons. This clonotype was observed many times. Its matching antigen is unknown. CDR1 is ENHRY, CDR2 SYGVKD, per germline. The CDR3 runs 15 residues. V lost 3 bases and J lost 2, with 13 bases in between. Sample: breast tumor tissue. The chain uses TRBV10-3 and TRBJ1-2; the D gene is possibly TRBD1 (5 bases). The TCR comes from a female donor with breast cancer. Some clones in this sample may be carry-over from other donors' samples. CDR3 nucleotides: TGTGCCATCAGTGACCATGGGAAGGGGAACTATGGCTACACCTTC. It encodes CAISDHGKGNYGYTF.